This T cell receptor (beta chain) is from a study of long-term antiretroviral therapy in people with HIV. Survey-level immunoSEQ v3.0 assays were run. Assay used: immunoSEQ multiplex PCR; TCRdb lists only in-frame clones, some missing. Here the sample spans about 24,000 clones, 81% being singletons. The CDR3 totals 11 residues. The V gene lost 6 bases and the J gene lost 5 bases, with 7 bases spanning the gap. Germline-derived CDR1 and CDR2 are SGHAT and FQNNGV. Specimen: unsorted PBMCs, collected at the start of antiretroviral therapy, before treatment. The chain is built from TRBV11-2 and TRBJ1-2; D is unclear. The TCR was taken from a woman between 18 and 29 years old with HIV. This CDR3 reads CASRGWYGYTF. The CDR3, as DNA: TGTGCCAGCAGGGGTTGGTATGGCTACACCTTC. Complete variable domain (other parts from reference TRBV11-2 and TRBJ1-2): EAGVAQSPRYKIIEKRQSVAFWCNPISGHATLYWYQQILGQGPKLLIQFQNNGVVDDSQLPKDRFSAERLKGVDSTLKIQPAKLEDSAVYLCASRGWYGYTFGSGTRLTVV.